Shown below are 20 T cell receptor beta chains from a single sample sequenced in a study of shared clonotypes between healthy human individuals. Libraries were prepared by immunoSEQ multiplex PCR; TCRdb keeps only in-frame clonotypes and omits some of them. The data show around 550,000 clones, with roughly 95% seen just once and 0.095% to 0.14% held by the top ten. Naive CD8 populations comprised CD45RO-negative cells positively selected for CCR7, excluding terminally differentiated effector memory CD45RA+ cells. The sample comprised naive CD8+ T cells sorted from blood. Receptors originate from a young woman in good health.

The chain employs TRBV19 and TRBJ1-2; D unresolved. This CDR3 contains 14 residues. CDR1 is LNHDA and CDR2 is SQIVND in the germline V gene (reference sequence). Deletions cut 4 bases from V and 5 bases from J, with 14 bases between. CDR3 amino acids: CASSTPEFEYGYTF. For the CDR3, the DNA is TGTGCCAGTAGTACGCCTGAGTTTGAATATGGCTACACCTTC.

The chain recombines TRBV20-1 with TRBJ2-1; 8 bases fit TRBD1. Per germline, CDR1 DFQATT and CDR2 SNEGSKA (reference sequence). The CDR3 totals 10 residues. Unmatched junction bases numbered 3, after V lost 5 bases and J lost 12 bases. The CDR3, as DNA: TGCAGTGCTCCTGACAGGGGGCAGTTCTTC. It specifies CSAPDRGQFF.

The CDR3 here is CASSQRDREGHGYTF. CDR3 DNA sequence: TGCGCCAGCAGCCAACGGGACAGGGAGGGCCATGGCTACACCTTC. The rearrangement links TRBV4-1 to TRBJ1-2; 9 nucleotides match TRBD1. Germline-derived CDR1 and CDR2 are MGHRA and YSYEKL. Germline trimming cut 2 bases from V and 6 bases from J; bases unmatched to any gene: 7. This CDR3 contains 15 residues.

CDR3 sequence: CATSREGAGVGEKLFF. CDR3 DNA sequence: TGTGCCACCAGCAGAGAAGGGGCAGGGGTGGGGGAAAAACTGTTTTTT. The genes are TRBV15 and TRBJ1-4, with D possibly matching TRBD1 (6 bases). CDR3 size: 16 residues. Germline CDR1 LNHNV, CDR2 YYDKDF (reference sequence). Trimming shortened V by 0 bases and J by 8 bases, and 16 bases separated the two germline ends.

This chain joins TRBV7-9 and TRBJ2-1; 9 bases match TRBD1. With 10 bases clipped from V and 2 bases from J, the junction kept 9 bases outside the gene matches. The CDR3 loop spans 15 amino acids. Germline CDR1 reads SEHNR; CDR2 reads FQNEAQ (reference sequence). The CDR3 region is CAIPLRDRAYNEQFF. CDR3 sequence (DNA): TGTGCCATCCCTTTACGGGACAGGGCCTACAATGAGCAGTTCTTC.

This CDR3 is CASSKRQTLGTNEKLFF. In DNA, the CDR3 is TGTGCCAGCAGTAAGAGACAGACCTTAGGCACTAATGAAAAACTGTTTTTT. The genes are TRBV28 and TRBJ1-4; the D gene is possibly TRBD1 (5 bases). From germline, CDR1 is MDHEN and CDR2 SYDVKM. V was cut by 5 bases and J by 2 bases, with 18 bases left in between. There are 17 residues in the CDR3.

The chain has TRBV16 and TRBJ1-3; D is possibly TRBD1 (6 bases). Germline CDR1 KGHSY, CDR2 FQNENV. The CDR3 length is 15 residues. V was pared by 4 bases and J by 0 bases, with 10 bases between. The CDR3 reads CASSLWTVSGNTIYF. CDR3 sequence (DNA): TGTGCCAGCAGCCTTTGGACAGTCTCTGGAAACACCATATATTTT.

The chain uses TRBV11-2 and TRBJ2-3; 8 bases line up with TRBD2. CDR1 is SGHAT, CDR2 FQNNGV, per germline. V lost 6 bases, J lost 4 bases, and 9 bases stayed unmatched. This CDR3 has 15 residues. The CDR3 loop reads CASRAPGLGADTQYF. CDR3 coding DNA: TGTGCCAGCAGAGCGCCGGGACTAGGAGCAGATACGCAGTATTTT.

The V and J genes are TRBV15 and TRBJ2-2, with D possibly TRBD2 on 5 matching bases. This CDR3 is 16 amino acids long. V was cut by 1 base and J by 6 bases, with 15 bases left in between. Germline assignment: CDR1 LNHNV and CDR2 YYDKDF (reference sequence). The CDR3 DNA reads TGTGCCACCAGCAGAGGTCTAGCTGAGTTCTCCGGGGAGCTGTTTTTT. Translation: CATSRGLAEFSGELFF.

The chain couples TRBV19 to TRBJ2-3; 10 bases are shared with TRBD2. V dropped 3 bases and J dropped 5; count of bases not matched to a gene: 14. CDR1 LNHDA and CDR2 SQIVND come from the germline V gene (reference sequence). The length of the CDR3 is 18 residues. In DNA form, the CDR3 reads TGTGCCAGTAGTATGTGGGGCGTTAGCGGGAGGTTAGGAGATACGCAGTATTTT. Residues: CASSMWGVSGRLGDTQYF.

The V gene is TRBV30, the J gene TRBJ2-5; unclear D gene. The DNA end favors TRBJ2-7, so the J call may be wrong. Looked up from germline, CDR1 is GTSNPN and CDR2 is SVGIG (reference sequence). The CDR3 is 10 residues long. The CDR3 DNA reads TGTGCCTGGAGCGGCTACGAGCAGTACTTC. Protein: CAWSGYEQYF.

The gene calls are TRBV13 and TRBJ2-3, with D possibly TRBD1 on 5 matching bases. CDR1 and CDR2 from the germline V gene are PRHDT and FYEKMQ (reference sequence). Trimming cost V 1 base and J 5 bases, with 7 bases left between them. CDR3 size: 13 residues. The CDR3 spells CASSLEGVDTQYF. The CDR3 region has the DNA TGTGCCAGCAGCTTAGAAGGGGTAGATACGCAGTATTTT. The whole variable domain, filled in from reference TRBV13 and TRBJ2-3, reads AAGVIQSPRHLIKEKRETATLKCYPIPRHDTVYWYQQGPGQDPQFLISFYEKMQSDKGSIPDRFSAQQFSDYHSELNMSSLELGDSALYFCASSLEGVDTQYFGPGTRLTVL.

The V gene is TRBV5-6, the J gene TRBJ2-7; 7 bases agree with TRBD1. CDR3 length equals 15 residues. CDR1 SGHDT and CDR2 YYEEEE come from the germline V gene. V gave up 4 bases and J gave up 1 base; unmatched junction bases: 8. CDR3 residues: CASSRDRFESYEQYF. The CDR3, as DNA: TGTGCCAGCAGCAGGGACAGATTCGAGTCCTACGAGCAGTACTTC.

This CDR3 is CASSHREGYEQYF. The CDR3 DNA reads as TGCGCCAGCAGCCATAGAGAGGGCTACGAGCAGTACTTC. V and J are TRBV4-1 and TRBJ2-7; D perhaps matches TRBD2 (5 bases). The V and J ends lost 3 bases and 3 bases respectively, with 9 bases between them. Germline V lookup: CDR1 MGHRA, CDR2 YSYEKL. This CDR3 comprises 13 residues.

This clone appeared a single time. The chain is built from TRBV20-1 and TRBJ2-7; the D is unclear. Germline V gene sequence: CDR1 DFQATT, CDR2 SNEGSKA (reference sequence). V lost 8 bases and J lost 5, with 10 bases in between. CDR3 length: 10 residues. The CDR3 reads CSPIAHEQYF. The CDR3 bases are TGCAGTCCTATAGCCCACGAGCAGTACTTC.

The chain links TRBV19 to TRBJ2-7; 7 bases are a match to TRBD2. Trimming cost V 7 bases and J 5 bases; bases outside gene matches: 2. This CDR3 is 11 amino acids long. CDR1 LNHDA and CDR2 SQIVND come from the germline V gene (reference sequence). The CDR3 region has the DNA TGTGCCAGTACCAGCGGGAACGAGCAGTACTTC. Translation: CASTSGNEQYF.

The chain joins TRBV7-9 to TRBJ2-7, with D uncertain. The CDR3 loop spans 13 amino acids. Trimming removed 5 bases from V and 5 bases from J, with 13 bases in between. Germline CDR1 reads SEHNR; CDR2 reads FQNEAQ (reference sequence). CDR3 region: CASSANGRDEQYF. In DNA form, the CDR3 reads TGTGCCAGCAGCGCAAACGGTCGGGACGAGCAGTACTTC.

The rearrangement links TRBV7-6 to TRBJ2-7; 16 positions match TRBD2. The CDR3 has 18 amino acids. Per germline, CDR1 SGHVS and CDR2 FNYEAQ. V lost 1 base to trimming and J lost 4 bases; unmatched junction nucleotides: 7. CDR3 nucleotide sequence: TGTGCCAGCAGCTTAGTTGGGACTAGCGGGAGGGCCGATTACGAGCAGTACTTC. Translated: CASSLVGTSGRADYEQYF.

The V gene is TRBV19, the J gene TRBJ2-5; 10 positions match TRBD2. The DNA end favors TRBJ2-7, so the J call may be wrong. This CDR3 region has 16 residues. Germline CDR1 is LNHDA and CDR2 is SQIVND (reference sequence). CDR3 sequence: CASSIDPSGSGYEQYF. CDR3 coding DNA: TGTGCCAGTAGTATAGATCCTAGCGGGAGTGGCTACGAGCAGTACTTC.

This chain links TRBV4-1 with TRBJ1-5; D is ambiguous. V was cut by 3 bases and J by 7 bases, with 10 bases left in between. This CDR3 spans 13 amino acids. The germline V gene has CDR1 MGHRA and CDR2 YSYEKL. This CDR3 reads CASSQNSGQPQHF. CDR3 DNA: TGCGCCAGCAGCCAGAACTCCGGCCAGCCCCAGCATTTT.